This TCR beta chain derives from a study of cytomegalovirus exposure and HLA in healthy donors. Study results and limitations: What a later analysis reportedly showed was that an Asian-associated ancestry cluster had fewer N-insertions than the approximately 700-donor mean. A later analysis linked a missense variant in DCLRE1C to the trimming of TCR beta V and J genes. Data from an earlier analysis indicated that most TCR beta V segments were productive either about 90% or about 30% of the time.

The PCR was carried out with 60 Vbeta primers and 13 Jbeta primers. Generated by immunoSEQ multiplex PCR, the TCRdb table keeps only in-frame clones and is missing some. Here the sample spans about 130,000 clones, 77% being singletons. Concerning this clone itself: The antigen is unknown.

The V gene's germline CDR1 is SQVTM and CDR2 ANQGSEA. The V segment lost 7 bases and the J segment 0 bases; nucleotides outside the gene matches: 7. The CDR3 extends over 14 amino acids. The sample consisted of PBMCs. This TCR was sampled from a woman aged 40 to 50 in good health and CMV-seronegative. The chain links TRBV29-1 to TRBJ1-1; 8 bases agree with TRBD1. This CDR3 is CSASTGAMNTEAFF. For the CDR3, the DNA is TGCAGCGCATCGACAGGGGCCATGAACACTGAAGCTTTCTTT.